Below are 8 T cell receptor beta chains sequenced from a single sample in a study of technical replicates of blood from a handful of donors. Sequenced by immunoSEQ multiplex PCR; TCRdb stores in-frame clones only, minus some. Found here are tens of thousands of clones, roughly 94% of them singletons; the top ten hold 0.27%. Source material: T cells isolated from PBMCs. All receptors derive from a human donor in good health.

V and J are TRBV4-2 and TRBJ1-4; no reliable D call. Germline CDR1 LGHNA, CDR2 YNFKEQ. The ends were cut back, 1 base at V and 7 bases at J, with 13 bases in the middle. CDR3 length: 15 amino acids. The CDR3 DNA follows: TGTGCCAGCAGCCAAGTAACGGGTGGCGGTGAAAAACTGTTTTTT. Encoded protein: CASSQVTGGGEKLFF.

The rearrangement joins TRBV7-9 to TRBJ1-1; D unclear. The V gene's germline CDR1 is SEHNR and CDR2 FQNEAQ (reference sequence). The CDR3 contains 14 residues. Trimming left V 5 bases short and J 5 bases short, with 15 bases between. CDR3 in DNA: TGTGCCAGCAGCGAGCAGGAAAGGCCTACTGAAGCTTTCTTT. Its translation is CASSEQERPTEAFF.

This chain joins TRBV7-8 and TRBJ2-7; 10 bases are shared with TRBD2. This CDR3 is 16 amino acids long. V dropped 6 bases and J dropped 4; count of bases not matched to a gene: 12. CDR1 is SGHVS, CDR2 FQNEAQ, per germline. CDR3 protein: CASSPQAGGPSYEQYF. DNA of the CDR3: TGTGCCAGCAGTCCCCAAGCGGGAGGGCCGTCTTACGAGCAGTACTTC.

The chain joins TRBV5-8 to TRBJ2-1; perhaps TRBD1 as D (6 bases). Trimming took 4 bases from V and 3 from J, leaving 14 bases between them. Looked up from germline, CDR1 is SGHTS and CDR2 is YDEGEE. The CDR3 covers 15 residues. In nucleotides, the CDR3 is TGTGCCAGCAGCCACGGGACAAACGACTACAATGAGCAGTTCTTC. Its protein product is CASSHGTNDYNEQFF. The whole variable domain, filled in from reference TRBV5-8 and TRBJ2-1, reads EAGVTQSPTHLIKTRGQQATLRCSPISGHTSVYWYQQALGLGLQFLLWYDEGEERNRGNFPPRFSGRQFPNYSSELNVNALELEDSALYLCASSHGTNDYNEQFFGPGTRLTVL.

CDR3 nucleotide sequence: TGTGCCAGTGGGCTCCGGGGGAGGGATTTCACAGATACGCAGTATTTT. It codes for CASGLRGRDFTDTQYF. The V call is TRBV19, the J call TRBJ2-3; 7 nucleotides agree with TRBD2. The CDR3 totals 16 residues. Trimming at V came to 8 bases and at J to 2 bases, leaving 13 bases not matched to a gene. Looked up from germline, CDR1 is LNHDA and CDR2 is SQIVND (reference sequence).

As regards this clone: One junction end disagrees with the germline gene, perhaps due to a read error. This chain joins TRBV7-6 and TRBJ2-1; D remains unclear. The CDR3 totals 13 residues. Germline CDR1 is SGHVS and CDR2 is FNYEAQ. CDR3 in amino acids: CASSLDSHNEQFF. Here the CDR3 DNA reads TGTGCCAGCAGCTTAGACTCCCACAATGAGCAGTTCTTC.

CDR3 residues: CASSTIWDSEDSPLHF. The CDR3 bases are TGTGCCAGTAGCACGATTTGGGACTCGGAGGATTCACCCCTCCACTTT. V is TRBV19 and J is TRBJ1-6; possibly TRBD1 for D (5 bases). Germline values: CDR1 LNHDA, CDR2 SQIVND (reference sequence). The V end was cut by 6 bases, the J end by 8 bases, with 20 bases between. This CDR3 comprises 16 residues.

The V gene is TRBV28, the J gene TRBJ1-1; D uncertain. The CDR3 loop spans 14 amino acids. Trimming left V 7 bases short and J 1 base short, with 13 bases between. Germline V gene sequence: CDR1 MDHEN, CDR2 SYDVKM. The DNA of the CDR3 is TGTGCCAGCACTTCCACTAGACAGAACACTGAAGCTTTCTTT. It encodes CASTSTRQNTEAFF.